The 27 T cell receptor beta chains below all came from one sample that was sequenced in a study of molecular identifiers for immune sequencing clone quantification. TCRdb recomputed calls from the PCR reads with MiXCR, one row per CDR3 protein. The sample contains approximately 97,000 distinct CDR3 sequences, approximately 25% of which appear only once. Sequencing was done on a sample of naive CD8+ T cells from blood, with Jurkat cell RNA spiked in. Regarding subset: FACS-sorted CD8+CD4-CCR7+CD45RA+ naive T cells. Source of these receptors: a human donor in good health. Some libraries in this study had Jurkat cell RNA spiked in.

This clonotype was seen at least ten times. The genes are TRBV20-1 and TRBJ2-7; 7 bases agree with TRBD2. This CDR3 contains 14 residues. J gave up 2 bases and V 6 bases, and 10 bases lay outside the gene matches. From germline, CDR1 is DFQATT and CDR2 SNEGSKA (reference sequence). The CDR3 DNA reads as TGCAGTGCCGGGGGTGGCGGGGGACCCTACGAGCAGTACTTC. Protein sequence: CSAGGGGGPYEQYF.

The table lists this clonotype with many counts. V is TRBV7-9 and J is TRBJ1-5; maybe TRBD1 (6 bases). Germline lookup yields CDR1 SEHNR and CDR2 FQNEAQ (reference sequence). V was pared by 5 bases and J by 7 bases, with 12 bases between. This CDR3 has 13 residues. CDR3 protein: CASSPDTGQPQHF. DNA of the CDR3: TGTGCCAGCAGCCCAGATACAGGGCAGCCCCAGCATTTT.

As for this clonotype: Since a much larger clone is just one base distant, this may be a read error. The V and J genes are TRBV7-9 and TRBJ2-2, with 10 positions matching TRBD2. This CDR3 spans 16 amino acids. The V gene's germline CDR1 is SEHNR and CDR2 FQNEAQ (reference sequence). The ends lost 2 bases at V and 6 bases at J; junction bases unmatched: 6. The CDR3: CASSLTSGANAGELFF. For the CDR3, the DNA is TGTGCCAGCAGCTTAACTAGCGGGGCCAACGCCGGGGAGCTGTTTTTT.

Ten or more counts support this clonotype. The chain uses TRBV20-1 and TRBJ2-3; maybe TRBD2 (6 bases). The germline V and J ends were trimmed by 0 bases and 0 bases, with 10 bases remaining between them. The CDR3 contains 15 residues. Germline V lookup: CDR1 DFQATT, CDR2 SNEGSKA (reference sequence). The CDR3: CSARDPGGSTDTQYF. The CDR3, as DNA: TGCAGTGCTAGAGATCCCGGGGGTAGCACAGATACGCAGTATTTT.

V gene TRBV27 combines with J gene TRBJ2-7; 9 nucleotides match TRBD2. J was trimmed by 5 bases and V by 1 base; bases with no gene match: 9. Germline loops: CDR1 MNHEY, CDR2 SMNVEV (reference sequence). The CDR3 is made up of 16 amino acids. CDR3 protein: CASSLYLAGGPHEQYF. The CDR3 DNA reads TGTGCCAGCAGTTTATACTTGGCGGGAGGGCCCCACGAGCAGTACTTC.

The chain uses TRBV9 and TRBJ1-1; D ambiguous. Trimming cost V 0 bases and J 2 bases, with 5 bases left between them. The CDR3 consists of 13 residues. Germline assignment: CDR1 SGDLS and CDR2 YYNGEE. CDR3 DNA: TGTGCCAGCAGCGTAGGGCACAACACTGAAGCTTTCTTT. It encodes CASSVGHNTEAFF.

The rearrangement joins TRBV6-2 or TRBV6-3 to TRBJ2-7; D might be TRBD2 (5 bases). The ends were cut back, 10 bases at V and 0 bases at J, with 16 bases in the middle. Germline CDR1 MNHEY, CDR2 SVGEGT. The CDR3 loop spans 14 amino acids. This CDR3 is CAIRTAGASYEQYF. Written as DNA, the CDR3 is TGTGCCATCCGAACGGCGGGCGCCTCCTACGAGCAGTACTTC.

This clonotype was detected only a few times. This could be a read error, since a much larger clone is one nucleotide away. The chain carries TRBV30 and TRBJ2-1, with 8 bases that match TRBD2. The CDR3 covers 16 residues. The V gene's germline CDR1 is GTSNPN and CDR2 SVGIG (reference sequence). DNA of the CDR3: TGTGCCTGGACTGGACTAGCAGGTATCTCCTACATTGAGCAGTTCTTC. Residues: CAWTGLAGISYIEQFF. Based on the CDR3 plus reference TRBV30 and TRBJ2-1, the full variable domain is SQTIHQWPATLVQPVGSPLSLECTVEGTSNPNLYWYRQAAGRGLQLLFYSVGIGQISSEVPQNLSASRPQDRQFILSSKKLLLSDSGFYLCAWTGLAGISYIEQFFGPGTRLTVL.

This clonotype came up many times. The chain is built from TRBV20-1 and TRBJ2-1, with 11 bases matching TRBD2. The CDR3 extends over 15 amino acids. The trim removed 1 base at V and 7 bases at J, leaving 6 bases unmatched. The germline CDR1 and CDR2 sequences are DFQATT and SNEGSKA (reference sequence). The CDR3 DNA reads TGCAGTGCTAGAGTCGGCACTAGCGGGGGTAATGAGCAGTTCTTC. Translated, it gives CSARVGTSGGNEQFF.

This clonotype was counted at least ten times. The V call is TRBV28, the J call TRBJ2-7; no firm D call. CDR3 length equals 13 residues. Looked up from germline, CDR1 is MDHEN and CDR2 is SYDVKM. V was trimmed by 2 bases and J by 7 bases, leaving 12 bases between them. The CDR3 protein is CASSLRYLEEQYF. DNA of the CDR3: TGTGCCAGCAGTTTAAGGTATCTGGAGGAGCAGTACTTC.

This clonotype was seen ten or more times. This chain links TRBV7-6 with TRBJ2-3; 7 bases line up with TRBD1. The CDR3 runs 16 residues. CDR1 is SGHVS and CDR2 is FNYEAQ in the germline V gene. J lost 4 bases, V lost 4 bases, and 11 bases had no gene match. This CDR3 reads CASSSRQGSRADTQYF. The CDR3 region has the DNA TGTGCCAGCAGCTCCCGACAGGGCTCAAGGGCAGATACGCAGTATTTT.

This clonotype was found many times. The rearrangement links TRBV18 to TRBJ2-5; 8 bases fit TRBD1. This CDR3 spans 14 amino acids. CDR1 is KGHSH and CDR2 is LQKENI in the germline V gene. With V trimmed by 5 bases and J by 3 bases, 5 bases remained unmatched. The CDR3 here is CASSWTGSEETQYF. The CDR3 region has the DNA TGTGCCAGCTCATGGACAGGGTCGGAAGAGACCCAGTACTTC.

There are many counts of this clonotype. The V call is TRBV9, the J call TRBJ2-5; 10 positions agree with TRBD1. The CDR3 has 16 residues. The ends lost 0 bases at V and 2 bases at J; junction bases unmatched: 4. Germline V gives CDR1 SGDLS, CDR2 YYNGEE. The CDR3 DNA reads TGTGCCAGCAGCGTAGGACAGGGGGCTATTCAAGAGACCCAGTACTTC. Its protein is CASSVGQGAIQETQYF.

V gene TRBV2 combines with J gene TRBJ2-7; TRBD1 might be the D (5 bases). The CDR3 is made up of 16 amino acids. V lost 5 bases and J 1 base, leaving 18 bases between the germline ends. Germline V gene lookup returns CDR1 SNHLY and CDR2 FYNNEI. CDR3 sequence reads: CASSTSAWKGSYEQYF. The CDR3 nucleotides are TGTGCCAGCAGTACCTCCGCTTGGAAGGGGTCCTACGAGCAGTACTTC.

In this sample, this clonotype turned up many times. The chain couples TRBV27 to TRBJ1-6; D unclear. The V end was cut by 2 bases, the J end by 4 bases, with 9 bases between. The V gene's germline CDR1 is MNHEY and CDR2 SMNVEV (reference sequence). The CDR3 length is 15 residues. CDR3 amino acids: CASSLLAVYNSPLHF. In DNA, the CDR3 is TGTGCCAGCAGTTTACTCGCAGTTTATAATTCACCCCTCCACTTT.

This clonotype was detected many times. The V call is TRBV4-1, the J call TRBJ1-1; 11 bases agree with TRBD1. The CDR3 covers 14 residues. J lost 11 bases, V lost 2 bases, and 7 bases had no gene match. Germline CDR1 MGHRA, CDR2 YSYEKL. In nucleotides, the CDR3 is TGCGCCAGCAGCCAACAGGGACAGGGGGGTGAGGCTTTCTTT. Amino acids: CASSQQGQGGEAFF.

This clonotype was counted ten times or more. The chain combines TRBV20-1 with TRBJ2-7, with unresolved D. The V and J ends lost 5 bases and 4 bases respectively, with 6 bases between them. The CDR3 covers 10 residues. Germline V lookup: CDR1 DFQATT, CDR2 SNEGSKA (reference sequence). CDR3 region: CSARTYEQYF. The CDR3 DNA is TGCAGTGCTCGAACTTACGAGCAGTACTTC.

As for this clonotype: This may come from a read error, since a much larger clone is one base off. V is TRBV6-5 and J is TRBJ2-5, with TRBD1 matching 8 bases. Germline-derived CDR1 and CDR2 are MNHEY and SVGAGI. The CDR3 is 14 residues long. CDR3 nucleotide sequence: TGTGCCAGCAGTTACTGGACAGGGTCAGAGGCCCAGTACTTC. Its protein is CASSYWTGSEAQYF.

This clonotype was counted ten times or more. The chain has TRBV7-3 and TRBJ2-5; the match to TRBD2 covers 13 bases. From germline, CDR1 is SGHTA and CDR2 FQGTGA. The CDR3 has 16 amino acids. Trimming removed 5 bases from V and 5 bases from J; junction bases left unmatched: 8. The CDR3 is CASSIGLAGVQETQYF. CDR3 DNA sequence: TGTGCCAGCAGCATAGGACTAGCGGGAGTTCAGGAGACCCAGTACTTC.

This clonotype occurred many times. The rearrangement uses TRBV11-2 and TRBJ2-7; 10 bases are a match to TRBD2. Germline assignment: CDR1 SGHAT and CDR2 FQNNGV. There are 14 residues in the CDR3. The V segment lost 3 bases and the J segment 4 bases; nucleotides outside the gene matches: 3. The CDR3, as DNA: TGTGCCAGCAGCTTTTGGACTAGCGGTTACGAGCAGTACTTC. It encodes CASSFWTSGYEQYF.

The genes are TRBV10-3 and TRBJ2-2; 7 nucleotides align to TRBD2. CDR3 length: 16 amino acids. In germline, CDR1 is ENHRY, CDR2 SYGVKD. The trim removed 3 bases at V and 1 base at J, leaving 5 bases unmatched. In DNA form, the CDR3 reads TGTGCCATCAGTGATTTTGCGGGGGTGAACACCGGGGAGCTGTTTTTT. Amino acid sequence: CAISDFAGVNTGELFF.

Points on this clonotype: This clone may be a read error of a much larger clone one base away. The J gene is TRBJ2-7, the V gene TRBV29-1, with a tentative D call TRBD1 (5 bases). Germline V CDR1 and CDR2: SQVTM, ANQGSEA. The CDR3 covers 15 residues. Trimming removed 6 bases from V and 2 bases from J, with 20 bases in between. CDR3 sequence: CSVLGAADQTYEQYF. The CDR3 DNA reads as TGCAGCGTCCTTGGGGCCGCGGATCAAACCTACGAGCAGTACTTC.

As regards this clonotype: This clone may be a read error of a much larger clone one base away. The rearrangement links TRBV6-2 or TRBV6-3 to TRBJ2-7, with 8 bases that match TRBD2. Germline V gene sequence: CDR1 MNHEY, CDR2 SVGEGT. This CDR3 has 11 residues. The CDR3: CASGGGYDQYF. The CDR3, as DNA: TGTGCCAGCGGCGGGGGGTACGATCAGTACTTC.

This clonotype was recorded at least ten times. The chain is built from TRBV4-2 and TRBJ2-7; D is unclear. The CDR3 sequence is 11 residues long. V was clipped by 1 base and J by 6 bases, with 4 bases between them. Germline V gene sequence: CDR1 LGHNA, CDR2 YNFKEQ. CDR3 DNA sequence: TGTGCCAGCAGCCAAGCTCGCGAGCAGTACTTC. The encoded protein is CASSQAREQYF.

This sequence joins TRBV5-3 and TRBJ1-1; the match to TRBD1 covers 7 bases. TRBV5-3 is an ORF, with its function uncertain. The junction had 21 bases not matched to a gene; V was cut back by 8 bases and J by 14 bases. CDR3 size: 14 residues. The CDR3 sequence is CASSLEGAKTEVFF. In DNA, the CDR3 is TGTGCCAGCTCTCTCGAGGGGGCGAAGACAGAAGTCTTCTTT.

The sample holds many counts of this clonotype. The chain combines TRBV6-5 with TRBJ1-4; D is unclear. V lost 3 bases and J lost 8, with 10 bases in between. There are 13 residues in the CDR3. Germline CDR1 reads MNHEY; CDR2 reads SVGAGI. The CDR3 bases are TGTGCCAGCAGTTATGGAGGCGGGGAAAAACTGTTTTTT. It encodes CASSYGGGEKLFF.

This clonotype occurred many times. The chain carries TRBV29-1 and TRBJ2-2; 8 nucleotides agree with TRBD1. J was trimmed by 5 bases and V by 6 bases; bases with no gene match: 11. Germline values: CDR1 SQVTM, CDR2 ANQGSEA. The CDR3 runs 15 residues. The CDR3 DNA reads TGCAGCGTGGTCACCGGGACAGGCTTTACCGGGGAGCTGTTTTTT. This encodes CSVVTGTGFTGELFF.